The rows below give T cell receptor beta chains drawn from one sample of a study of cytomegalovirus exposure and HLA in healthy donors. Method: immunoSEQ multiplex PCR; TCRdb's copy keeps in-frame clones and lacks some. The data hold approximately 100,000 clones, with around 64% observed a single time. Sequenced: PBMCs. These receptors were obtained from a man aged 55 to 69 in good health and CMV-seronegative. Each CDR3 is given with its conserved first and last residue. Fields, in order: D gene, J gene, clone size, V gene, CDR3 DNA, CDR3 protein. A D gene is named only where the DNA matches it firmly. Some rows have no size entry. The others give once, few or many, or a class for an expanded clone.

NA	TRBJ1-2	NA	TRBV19	TGTGCCAGTAGTATAGGCCCCCGGCAGGGCTATGGCTACACCTTC	CASSIGPRQGYGYTF
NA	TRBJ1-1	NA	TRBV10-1	TGCGCCAGCAGTGACGGGGTCCGCAAAATTGAAGCTTTCTTT	CASSDGVRKIEAFF
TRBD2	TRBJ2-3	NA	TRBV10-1	TGCCCCAGCCGATCTAGCGGGAGGGTCACAGATACGCAGTATTTT	CPSRSSGRVTDTQYF
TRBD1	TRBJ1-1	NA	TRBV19	TGTGCCAGTAGTATGACAGGGGGCAGGTACACTGAAGCTTTCTTT	CASSMTGGRYTEAFF
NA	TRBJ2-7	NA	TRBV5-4	TGTGCCAGCAGCTCGAAGACAGGAACCTACGAGCAGTACTTC	CASSSKTGTYEQYF
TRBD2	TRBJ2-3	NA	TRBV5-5	TGTGCCAGCAGCCTGAAATCTAGCGGGGGGGCCACAGATACGCAGTATTTT	CASSLKSSGGATDTQYF
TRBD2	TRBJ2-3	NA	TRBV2	TGTGCCAGCAGTGACTCTAGCGGCATCACAGATACGCAGTATTTT	CASSDSSGITDTQYF
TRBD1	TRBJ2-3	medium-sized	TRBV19	TGTGCCAGTAGTAGGGGACAGGGGCGCACAGATACGCAGTATTTT	CASSRGQGRTDTQYF
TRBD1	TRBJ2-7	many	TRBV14	TGTGCCAGCAGCCCATGGACAGGGACGAACGAGCAGTACTTC	CASSPWTGTNEQYF
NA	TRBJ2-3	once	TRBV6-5	TGTGCCAGCAGTTCCACCGGGACTAGCACAGATACGCAGTATTTT	CASSSTGTSTDTQYF
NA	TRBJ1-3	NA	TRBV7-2	TGTGCCAGCAGCGTAGGAGGGATCTCTGGAAACACCATATATTTT	CASSVGGISGNTIYF
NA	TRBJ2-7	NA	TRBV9	TGTGCCAGCAGCGTAACTGCTGCAAGCTACGAGCAGTACTTC	CASSVTAASYEQYF
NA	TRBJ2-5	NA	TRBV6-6	TGTGCCAGCAGCCCCGAAGAGACCCAGTACTTC	CASSPEETQYF
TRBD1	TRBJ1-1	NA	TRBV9	TGTGCCAGCAGCCTTAGGGACAGGGGATTAGAGAACACTGAAGCTTTCTTT	CASSLRDRGLENTEAFF
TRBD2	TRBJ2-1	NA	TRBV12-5	TGTGCTAGTGGTAAAGGACTAGCGGGGTACAATGAGCAGTTCTTC	CASGKGLAGYNEQFF
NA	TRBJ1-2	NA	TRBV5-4	TGTGCCAGCAGTTCCGCGACGGACACTAACTATGGCTACACCTTC	CASSSATDTNYGYTF